Listed below are T cell receptor beta chains from one sample, sequenced in a study of graft-versus-host responses after intestinal transplantation. Profiling relied on immunoSEQ multiplex PCR, and the TCRdb table lists in-frame clones only, not all of them. Of 80,000 to 100,000 clones in the sample, approximately 90% were seen once. Their specific antigens are unknown. This material consisted of unstimulated CD4+ T cells sorted from spleen or lymph node cells, taken before intestinal transplant. These TCRs come from a human donor who received an intestinal transplant. Both conserved end residues are part of each CDR3. A D gene is named only where the DNA matches it firmly. Where a row states a size, it is once, few, many or the class of an expanded clone; other rows omit it.

D	size	V	J	DNA	CDR3
-	-	TRBV7-2	TRBJ2-3	TGTGCCAGCAGCTTACGGACTAGCACAGATACGCAGTATTTT	CASSLRTSTDTQYF
-	-	TRBV19	TRBJ1-2	TGTGCCAGTAGTTACTACAGGGTAGGGTATGGCTACACCTTC	CASSYYRVGYGYTF
TRBD2	-	TRBV6-1	TRBJ2-2	TGTGCCAGCCTGACTAGCGCTAACACCGGGGAGCTGTTTTTT	CASLTSANTGELFF
TRBD1	-	TRBV5-6	TRBJ1-1	TGTGCCAGCAGCTTGATCGACAGGGACGACACTGAAGCTTTCTTT	CASSLIDRDDTEAFF
-	-	TRBV7-9	TRBJ2-5	TGTGCCAGCAGCTCCTCCCAAGAGACCCAGTACTTC	CASSSSQETQYF
TRBD2	-	TRBV6-1	TRBJ2-3	TGTGCCAGCAGGCCCCTAGCGGGGGGGCTAGATACGCAGTATTTT	CASRPLAGGLDTQYF
-	-	TRBV6-5	TRBJ2-1	TGTGCCAGCACTCCCCCAGGGGTGAACTACAATGAGCAGTTCTTC	CASTPPGVNYNEQFF
TRBD1	-	TRBV27	TRBJ1-2	TGTGCCAGCAGTTCGCCGACAGGGGGCGAATATGGCTACACCTTC	CASSSPTGGEYGYTF
TRBD1	few	TRBV7-9	TRBJ2-7	TGTGCCAGCAGCTTAGGAAACAGGGGACGTTACGAGCAGTACTTC	CASSLGNRGRYEQYF
TRBD1	-	TRBV7-9	TRBJ2-5	TGTGCCAGCAGCTTAGGGACAGGGACACAAGAGACCCAGTACTTC	CASSLGTGTQETQYF
-	-	TRBV18	TRBJ2-3	TGTGCCAGCTCACTTTTTGCAGAAGCAGATACGCAGTATTTT	CASSLFAEADTQYF
TRBD1	-	TRBV6-1	TRBJ1-4	TGTGCCAGCCGGTTGGCAGGGGGTGGTGAAAAACTGTTTTTT	CASRLAGGGEKLFF
TRBD1	-	TRBV18	TRBJ1-4	TGTGCCAGCTCACCTCAACAGGGGAATGAAAAACTGTTTTTT	CASSPQQGNEKLFF
TRBD1	-	TRBV5-4	TRBJ1-1	TGTGCCAGCAAGCAACTTGGGGTACACAGGGGAGAGGTAGCTTTCTTT	CASKQLGVHRGEVAFF
-	-	TRBV6-4	TRBJ1-4	TGTGCCACCTCTCCGAGGGAACTGTTTTTT	CATSPRELFF
-	-	TRBV4-1	TRBJ1-6	TGCGCCAGCAGCCAAGGGTCGGGGAGAGTAAGAATTTCACCCCTCCACTTT	CASSQGSGRVRISPLHF
TRBD1	-	TRBV9	TRBJ2-7	TGTGCCAGCAGCGTAGGAGCCGGGACAGGGGGCTACGAGCAGTACTTC	CASSVGAGTGGYEQYF
TRBD1	-	TRBV19	TRBJ2-7	TGTGCCAGTAGCGCCGTAGGGACAGCCTCCTACGAGCAGTACTTC	CASSAVGTASYEQYF
-	-	TRBV9	TRBJ1-1	TGTGCCAGCAGCGACGCCGGGAGCACTGAAGCTTTCTTT	CASSDAGSTEAFF
-	-	TRBV7-9	TRBJ2-5	TGTGCCAGCAGCGGATCAGGGGCAGAGACCCAGTACTTC	CASSGSGAETQYF
TRBD1	-	TRBV7-2	TRBJ1-2	TGTGCCAGCAGCTTAGCGGTCCGGGACAGGGGGCGTCAATATGGCTACACCTTC	CASSLAVRDRGRQYGYTF
TRBD2	once	TRBV29-1	TRBJ2-4	TGCAGCGTTTGGCTAGCGGGAGTCAAAAACATTCAGTACTTC	CSVWLAGVKNIQYF